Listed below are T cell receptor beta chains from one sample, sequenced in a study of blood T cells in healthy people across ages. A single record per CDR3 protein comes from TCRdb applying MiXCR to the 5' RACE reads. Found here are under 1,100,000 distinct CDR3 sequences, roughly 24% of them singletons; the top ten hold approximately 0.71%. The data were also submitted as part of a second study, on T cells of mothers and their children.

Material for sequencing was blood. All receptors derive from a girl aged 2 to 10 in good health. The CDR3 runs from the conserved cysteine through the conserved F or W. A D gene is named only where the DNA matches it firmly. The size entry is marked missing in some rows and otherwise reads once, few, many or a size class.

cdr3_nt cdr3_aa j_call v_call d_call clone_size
TGTGCCAGCAGGAACAGGGGGTCCTACGAGCAGTACTTC CASRNRGSYEQYF TRBJ2-7 TRBV28 TRBD1 -
TGTGCCAGCAGCCCCCAGCCGAGCACAGATACGCAGTATTTT CASSPQPSTDTQYF TRBJ2-3 TRBV7-2 - -
TGTGCCAGCAGCGAGACGATTGGCGGCATCTACAATGAGCAGTTCTTC CASSETIGGIYNEQFF TRBJ2-1 TRBV9 - few
TGTGCCAGCAGTTTTGAACTAGCGGGACTAGAAGAGCAGTACTTC CASSFELAGLEEQYF TRBJ2-5 TRBV28 TRBD2 -
TGTGCCAGTAGCGGGAGAGTTTCGGAGACCCAGTACTTC CASSGRVSETQYF TRBJ2-5 TRBV6-6 TRBD2 many
TGTGCCAGCAGTCTAATCGGGGATCAGTTCTTC CASSLIGDQFF TRBJ2-1 TRBV12-3/TRBV12-4 - few
TGTGCCAGCAGCTTAATCAGCGGGCCCAATGAGCAGTTCTTC CASSLISGPNEQFF TRBJ2-1 TRBV7-2 - few
TGTGCCAGCAGCTCGGGGGCGATTAGCAATCAGCCCCAGCATTTT CASSSGAISNQPQHF TRBJ1-5 TRBV5-6 - few
TGTGCCAGCAGCGCTTCGGGGCTCACAGATACGCAGTATTTT CASSASGLTDTQYF TRBJ2-3 TRBV9 - few
TGTGCCAGCAGTTTAACCACTCCGCCCCAGCATTTT CASSLTTPPQHF TRBJ1-5 TRBV12-3/TRBV12-4 - few
TGCAGCGTTCACAGGGGGTTGGAAGAGACCCAGTACTTC CSVHRGLEETQYF TRBJ2-5 TRBV29-1 TRBD1 many
TGTGCCAGCAGCTTTGCTCTACCCACAGATACGCAGTATTTT CASSFALPTDTQYF TRBJ2-3 TRBV7-2 - -
TGTGCCAGCAGTTTGGGCGGTCTGACGGCTTACTTT CASSLGGLTAYF TRBJ1-1 TRBV12-3/TRBV12-4 - -
TGTGCCAGCAGGTGCCTCCGGGACAGAGAGTATAGCAATCAGCCCCAGCATTTT CASRCLRDREYSNQPQHF TRBJ1-5 TRBV6-8 TRBD1 few
TGTGCCAGCAGCCCGGACCCATACAATGAGCAGTTCTTC CASSPDPYNEQFF TRBJ2-1 TRBV9 - -
TGTGCCAGCAGCTTAGCGCAAGCGGTCGGAGGTGGAGAGACCCAGTACTTC CASSLAQAVGGGETQYF TRBJ2-5 TRBV7-6 - -
TGTGCCATCCAGACTGGGACTGACGAGCAGTACTTC CAIQTGTDEQYF TRBJ2-7 TRBV10-3 - -
TGTGCCAGCAGCTCCGCGGATCACACAGATACGCAGTATTTT CASSSADHTDTQYF TRBJ2-3 TRBV7-9 - few
TGTGCCAGCTCACCGACCAGGGGCACTGAAGCTTTCTTT CASSPTRGTEAFF TRBJ1-1 TRBV18 - once
TGCAGTGCTAGAGTTGGGGGGGCAAAAAAAGAGACCCAGTACTTC CSARVGGAKKETQYF TRBJ2-5 TRBV20-1 - few
TGTGCCAGCTCTCGGACGGCGAGTTATGGCTACACCTTC CASSRTASYGYTF TRBJ1-2 TRBV6-2/TRBV6-3 - few
TGCAGCGCGGGACAGCACATGAACACCGGGGAGCTGTTTTTT CSAGQHMNTGELFF TRBJ2-2 TRBV29-1 TRBD1 few
TGTGCCACCAGCACTACGGGGGGCGAGGAGACAGATACGCAGTATTTT CATSTTGGEETDTQYF TRBJ2-3 TRBV15 - few
TGTGCCAGCAAGGGGGGTGAAAAACTGTTTTTT CASKGGEKLFF TRBJ1-4 TRBV6-5 - few
TGCGTCAGCAGGGGGACAGGACCCTACGAGCAGTACTTC CVSRGTGPYEQYF TRBJ2-7 TRBV4-1 TRBD1 -
TGCAGCGTTGAAGATCAGGACGGGGGGAACACCGGGGAGCTGTTTTTT CSVEDQDGGNTGELFF TRBJ2-2 TRBV29-1 - few
TGCGCCAGCAGCCAAGACGGCCGCGTACACAATGAGCAGTTCTTC CASSQDGRVHNEQFF TRBJ2-1 TRBV4-3 - -
TGTGCCAGCAGCACCGGACAGGTTAGGCAGCCCCAGCATTTT CASSTGQVRQPQHF TRBJ1-5 TRBV9 TRBD1 few
TGTGCCAGCAGTCGGGGGGGTGGGGCAGCTAACTATGGCTACACCTTC CASSRGGGAANYGYTF TRBJ1-2 TRBV6-1 - -
TGTGCCAGCAGCTTAGAGACGGGCGTCCAAGAGACCCAGTACTTC CASSLETGVQETQYF TRBJ2-5 TRBV7-2 - -
TGCAGTGCTAGTGGACAGGCTTACGAGCAGTACTTC CSASGQAYEQYF TRBJ2-7 TRBV20-1 TRBD1 few
TGTGCCAGCAGTCCTACCAGGGGGCAGAGTATTCTCACTGAGTCCTACGAGCAGTACTTC CASSPTRGQSILTESYEQYF TRBJ2-7 TRBV27 TRBD1 few
TGTGCCAGCAGCTCCCTCGGGTCGGGCTCCTACGAGCAGTACTTC CASSSLGSGSYEQYF TRBJ2-7 TRBV27 - -
TGTGCCAGCAGCTTAGGGGTAGCGGGGGGCGATGAGCAGTTCTTC CASSLGVAGGDEQFF TRBJ2-1 TRBV7-2 TRBD2 few
TGCGCCAGCAGCCAAGATCAGGGGGCGTTCTACGAGCAGTACTTC CASSQDQGAFYEQYF TRBJ2-7 TRBV4-1 TRBD1 -
TGTGCCAGCAGCTTAGGGCCATTCGGGGTTAACTATGGCTACACCTTC CASSLGPFGVNYGYTF TRBJ1-2 TRBV7-2 - -
TGTGCCAGCAGCTTAGATTTGGCGGGGGCCAACACAGATACGCAGTATTTT CASSLDLAGANTDTQYF TRBJ2-3 TRBV7-2 - -
TGTGCCAGCAGCGTTTCAGGGGCCCACGAGCAGTACTTC CASSVSGAHEQYF TRBJ2-7 TRBV28 - -
TGTGCCAGCAGCGGTAACTCAGTAAATCCCGCCCAAGAGACCCAGTACTTC CASSGNSVNPAQETQYF TRBJ2-5 TRBV11-3 - few
TGTGCCAGCAGCTCTCAGGAGGAAGAGCTGTTTTTT CASSSQEEELFF TRBJ1-4 TRBV7-9 - -
TGCAGCGCTACACCGGGACTTCCTCAGGTAGAGAATGAGCAGTTCTTC CSATPGLPQVENEQFF TRBJ2-1 TRBV29-1 - -
TGTGCCGGCAGCGTATCGGCGGGGGTGAGGGAGACCCAGTACTTC CAGSVSAGVRETQYF TRBJ2-5 TRBV9 TRBD2 few
TGTGCCAGCAGTTTCCAGGGGGGTGGGACCGGGGAGCTGTTTTTT CASSFQGGGTGELFF TRBJ2-2 TRBV2 - few
TGCAGCGTTATGGTCGAGACCCAGTACTTC CSVMVETQYF TRBJ2-5 TRBV29-1 - -
TGTGCCAGCAGCGAGAGAGTCGAGCTCTACGAGCAGTACTTC CASSERVELYEQYF TRBJ2-7 TRBV12-3/TRBV12-4 - -
TGTGCCAGCAGCTGGCCCACCAGCGGGAGTGGGGCACGAGCATCCTACAATGAGCAGTTCTTC CASSWPTSGSGARASYNEQFF TRBJ2-1 TRBV5-4 TRBD2 -
TGTGCCAGCAGCCCGGATTATACGGGGGCATCCTTCAATTCACCCCTCCACTTT CASSPDYTGASFNSPLHF TRBJ1-6 TRBV7-8 - -
TGCAGTGCCGTGACTAGATACACAGATACGCAGTATTTT CSAVTRYTDTQYF TRBJ2-3 TRBV20-1 - few
TGTGCCAGCAGTTACGGGAGGGGTATCTCTGGCTACACCTTC CASSYGRGISGYTF TRBJ1-2 TRBV6-6 - -
TGCGCCAGCAGCCCTTTAAACGAAGGTTACAATGAGCAGTTCTTC CASSPLNEGYNEQFF TRBJ2-1 TRBV4-3 - -
TGTGCCAGCAGTGGGTATGCGGGGGGGCAAAAGGAGCAGTTCTTC CASSGYAGGQKEQFF TRBJ2-1 TRBV27 TRBD2 few
TGTGCCAGCAGTTTGACGTCAGATGGGCGTGATAGCTATGGCTACACCTTC CASSLTSDGRDSYGYTF TRBJ1-2 TRBV12-3/TRBV12-4 - -
TGTGCCAGCAGTTTGGATGCTTTCTTT CASSLDAFF TRBJ1-1 TRBV12-3/TRBV12-4 - few
TGTGCCAGCAGCGAGGGGGCGGCGCCGAGCTTAGGGTATGAGCAGTTCTTC CASSEGAAPSLGYEQFF TRBJ2-1 TRBV9 TRBD1 few
TGCGCCAGCAGCTTGGCCGGGACAGGGCCTAAGGCTGAAGCTTTCTTT CASSLAGTGPKAEAFF TRBJ1-1 TRBV5-1 TRBD1 -
TGTGCCAGCAGCTTAATACTAGCAGATACGCAGTATTTT CASSLILADTQYF TRBJ2-3 TRBV7-6 - -
TGCAGTGCTAGCGGAATCGGACTAGCGGGAAATGAGCAGTTCTTC CSASGIGLAGNEQFF TRBJ2-1 TRBV20-1 TRBD2 -
TGCAGTGCTAGAGATCGGACTAGCGGGCCTAATGAGCAGTTCTTC CSARDRTSGPNEQFF TRBJ2-1 TRBV20-1 TRBD2 few
TGTGCCAGCAGTACCCGTGGTCGAGAGCAGTTCTTC CASSTRGREQFF TRBJ2-1 TRBV27 - -